The clone carrying this T cell receptor beta chain occurred once. What it binds is not known. This CDR3 has 13 amino acids. Trimming cost V 8 bases and J 1 base, with 11 bases left between them. Germline lookup yields CDR1 MNHEY and CDR2 SVGAGI. This table comes from immunoSEQ multiplex PCR, and its TCRdb copy is limited to in-frame clones, with some not included. This table has fewer than 150,000 clones, under 95% appearing once. The data stem from a study of brain T cells in children with intractable seizures. Sequencing was limited to surgery cases with top T cell transcript signatures in brain tissue. Patients received at least one anti-epileptic drug before surgery. The study's findings and limits: Pre-surgery blood may have been undersampled, hiding some clones.

Here the sequenced sample was peripheral blood, taken at surgery. The chain is built from TRBV6-5 and TRBJ1-1, with no clear D. This receptor was obtained from a boy under two years old with hemimegalencephaly and intractable seizures. CDR3 DNA: TGTGCCAGCCAGTCGAAGTCGAACACTGAAGCTTTCTTT. It codes for CASQSKSNTEAFF.